These T cell receptor beta chains were read from a single sample in a study of blood T cell repertoires in COVID-19. Method: immunoSEQ multiplex PCR; TCRdb's copy keeps in-frame clones and lacks some. This table has approximately 140,000 clones, around 83% appearing once. Sequencing was performed on peripheral blood. The source of these receptors is a middle-aged man with active or convalescent COVID-19. Both conserved end residues are part of each CDR3. A D gene is named only where the DNA matches it firmly. Clone size, where shown, is once, few, many, or a class for clones that have expanded.

cdr3_length: 15; d_call: -; clone_size: few; v_call: TRBV18; j_call: TRBJ1-1; cdr3_aa: CASSPMGHQNTEAFF; cdr3_nt: TGTGCCAGCTCACCGATGGGACACCAGAACACTGAAGCTTTCTTT
cdr3_length: 15; d_call: -; clone_size: -; v_call: TRBV7-9; j_call: TRBJ1-1; cdr3_aa: CASSPKVGSGTEAFF; cdr3_nt: TGTGCCAGCAGCCCGAAAGTAGGGAGTGGCACTGAAGCTTTCTTT
cdr3_length: 14; d_call: TRBD1; clone_size: -; v_call: TRBV10-2; j_call: TRBJ2-3; cdr3_aa: CASLTGGGTDTQYF; cdr3_nt: TGCGCCAGCTTAACAGGGGGCGGGACAGATACGCAGTATTTT
cdr3_length: 17; d_call: TRBD2; clone_size: -; v_call: TRBV5-6; j_call: TRBJ2-1; cdr3_aa: CASSLRTSGGQYNEQFF; cdr3_nt: TGTGCCAGCAGCTTGAGAACTAGCGGGGGCCAGTACAATGAGCAGTTCTTC
cdr3_length: 15; d_call: TRBD1; clone_size: -; v_call: TRBV6-5; j_call: TRBJ1-1; cdr3_aa: CASTPYRDSDTEAFF; cdr3_nt: TGTGCCAGCACCCCATACCGGGACAGTGACACTGAAGCTTTCTTT
cdr3_length: 13; d_call: -; clone_size: once; v_call: TRBV2; j_call: TRBJ2-2; cdr3_aa: CASGLANTGELFF; cdr3_nt: TGTGCCAGCGGGCTAGCTAACACCGGGGAGCTGTTTTTT
cdr3_length: 16; d_call: TRBD1; clone_size: -; v_call: TRBV27; j_call: TRBJ1-6; cdr3_aa: CASSSPTTGGVSPLHF; cdr3_nt: TGTGCCAGCAGTTCCCCGACGACAGGGGGCGTATCACCCCTCCACTTT
cdr3_length: 14; d_call: TRBD1; clone_size: -; v_call: TRBV12-5; j_call: TRBJ2-7; cdr3_aa: CASGLTGGTYEQYF; cdr3_nt: TGTGCTAGTGGTTTGACAGGGGGAACCTACGAGCAGTACTTC
cdr3_length: 14; d_call: -; clone_size: -; v_call: TRBV6-5; j_call: TRBJ2-7; cdr3_aa: CASSYSRTAYEQYF; cdr3_nt: TGTGCCAGCAGTTACTCCCGGACAGCCTACGAGCAGTACTTC
cdr3_length: 16; d_call: -; clone_size: -; v_call: TRBV7-9; j_call: TRBJ2-2; cdr3_aa: CASSLGDISNTGELFF; cdr3_nt: TGTGCCAGCAGCTTAGGGGACATATCTAACACCGGGGAGCTGTTTTTT
cdr3_length: 13; d_call: TRBD1; clone_size: -; v_call: TRBV18; j_call: TRBJ1-2; cdr3_aa: CASSPGTGYDYTF; cdr3_nt: TGTGCCAGCTCACCGGGGACAGGGTACGACTACACCTTC
cdr3_length: 16; d_call: TRBD2; clone_size: -; v_call: TRBV14; j_call: TRBJ2-3; cdr3_aa: CASSPRLAGGTDTQYF; cdr3_nt: TGTGCCAGCAGCCCGCGACTAGCGGGGGGCACAGATACGCAGTATTTT
cdr3_length: 14; d_call: -; clone_size: once; v_call: TRBV5-1; j_call: TRBJ1-2; cdr3_aa: CASSPDSGGYGYTF; cdr3_nt: TGCGCCAGCAGCCCGGACAGCGGGGGCTATGGCTACACCTTC
cdr3_length: 15; d_call: -; clone_size: -; v_call: TRBV19; j_call: TRBJ1-5; cdr3_aa: CASTTGGGGNQPQHF; cdr3_nt: TGTGCCAGTACCACGGGCGGCGGGGGCAATCAGCCCCAGCATTTT
cdr3_length: 13; d_call: TRBD2; clone_size: -; v_call: TRBV7-9; j_call: TRBJ2-1; cdr3_aa: CASTRTSYNEQFF; cdr3_nt: TGTGCCAGCACCAGGACTAGTTACAATGAGCAGTTCTTC
cdr3_length: 13; d_call: -; clone_size: -; v_call: TRBV12-3/TRBV12-4; j_call: TRBJ1-2; cdr3_aa: CASTSRVSDGYTF; cdr3_nt: TGTGCCAGCACCTCGAGGGTTTCCGATGGCTACACCTTC
cdr3_length: 16; d_call: TRBD2; clone_size: -; v_call: TRBV3-1/TRBV3-2; j_call: TRBJ2-3; cdr3_aa: CASSQEKLAFAGTQYF; cdr3_nt: TGTGCCAGCAGCCAAGAAAAACTAGCGTTCGCGGGTACGCAGTATTTT
cdr3_length: 15; d_call: -; clone_size: -; v_call: TRBV7-2; j_call: TRBJ2-2; cdr3_aa: CASSLQGLDTGELFF; cdr3_nt: TGTGCCAGCAGCTTACAGGGTTTGGACACCGGGGAGCTGTTTTTT
cdr3_length: 14; d_call: TRBD1; clone_size: few; v_call: TRBV5-1; j_call: TRBJ1-2; cdr3_aa: CASSSGTGVYGYTF; cdr3_nt: TGCGCCAGCAGCTCCGGGACAGGGGTCTATGGCTACACCTTC
cdr3_length: 13; d_call: TRBD1; clone_size: -; v_call: TRBV10-1; j_call: TRBJ1-2; cdr3_aa: CASASGQNYGYTF; cdr3_nt: TGCGCCAGCGCCTCGGGACAGAACTATGGCTACACCTTC
cdr3_length: 15; d_call: -; clone_size: once; v_call: TRBV6-5; j_call: TRBJ1-4; cdr3_aa: CASSYRGRTNEKLFF; cdr3_nt: TGTGCCAGCAGTTACCGGGGTAGGACTAATGAAAAACTGTTTTTT
cdr3_length: 15; d_call: -; clone_size: -; v_call: TRBV3-1/TRBV3-2; j_call: TRBJ1-4; cdr3_aa: CASSRSLATNEKLFF; cdr3_nt: TGTGCCAGCAGCCGAAGCCTTGCAACTAATGAAAAACTGTTTTTT
cdr3_length: 16; d_call: -; clone_size: -; v_call: TRBV7-3; j_call: TRBJ1-1; cdr3_aa: CASSPIGQLMNTEAFF; cdr3_nt: TGTGCCAGCAGCCCGATCGGACAGTTAATGAACACTGAAGCTTTCTTT